These 27 T cell receptor beta chains came from one sample sequenced in a study of regulatory T cells in long-lasting Graves disease. The TCR beta library used iRepertoire HTBI primers with Arm-PCR amplification of CDR3. MiXCR, applied by TCRdb to the multiplex PCR reads, yields one record per CDR3 protein. In the table there are over 350,000 distinct CDR3 sequences, about 15% of which are singletons. The time point is: newly diagnosed GD, antithyroid drugs for less than 3 months. TCR sequences were obtained from RNA taken from PBMCs. The same data also contributed to another study, on T cells in Graves' hyperthyroidism and ophthalmopathy.

Sequencing was performed on peripheral blood mononuclear cells (PBMCs), taken at new diagnosis, from a patient treated with antithyroid drugs. These receptors originate from a woman in her fifties or sixties with Graves disease.

This clonotype was detected many times. The chain employs TRBV29-1 and TRBJ2-2; no reliable D call. The ends were cut back, 5 bases at V and 4 bases at J, with 14 bases in the middle. Germline V CDR1 and CDR2: SQVTM, ANQGSEA. The CDR3 has 14 residues. CDR3 residues: CSVRSGSSTGELFF. CDR3 bases: TGCAGCGTTAGGTCAGGTAGTTCCACCGGGGAGCTGTTTTTT.

Many counts were recorded for this clonotype. The chain combines TRBV30 with TRBJ1-2, with 7 bases identical to TRBD1. Germline V CDR1 and CDR2: GTSNPN, SVGIG (reference sequence). Losses at the gene ends were 1 base for V and 7 bases for J; bases not matched to a gene: 9. The CDR3 loop spans 14 amino acids. In nucleotides, the CDR3 is TGTGCCTGGAGTGGAGGAGGGGGCGCGAGTGGCTACACCTTC. Translating it yields CAWSGGGGASGYTF. The variable domain in full, completed from reference TRBV30 and TRBJ1-2, reads SQTIHQWPATLVQPVGSPLSLECTVEGTSNPNLYWYRQAAGRGLQLLFYSVGIGQISSEVPQNLSASRPQDRQFILSSKKLLLSDSGFYLCAWSGGGGASGYTFGSGTRLTVV.

This clonotype was seen repeatedly, ten times or more. The chain is built from TRBV7-3 and TRBJ2-2; D perhaps matches TRBD2 (5 bases). Trimming took 5 bases from V and 0 from J, leaving 10 bases between them. In germline, CDR1 is SGHTA, CDR2 FQGTGA. The CDR3 totals 15 residues. For the CDR3, the DNA is TGTGCCAGCAGCAAAACTAGTTCGAACACCGGGGAGCTGTTTTTT. Encoded protein: CASSKTSSNTGELFF.

Ten or more counts support this clonotype. V and J are TRBV10-1 and TRBJ2-3, with 13 nucleotides matching TRBD2. Germline CDR1 WNHNN, CDR2 SYGVQD (reference sequence). The V gene end was trimmed by 0 bases and the J gene end by 5 bases; junction bases not matched to a gene: 11. The CDR3 is 19 amino acids. The CDR3 DNA sequence: TGCGCCAGCAGTGAGTCAGCGGTACTAGCGGGAGGGCCCCAAGATACGCAGTATTTT. Protein product: CASSESAVLAGGPQDTQYF.

The chain employs TRBV20-1 and TRBJ1-5; 7 positions agree with TRBD1. The V gene end was trimmed by 0 bases and the J gene end by 2 bases; junction bases not matched to a gene: 19. The CDR3 loop spans 20 amino acids. Germline assignment: CDR1 DFQATT and CDR2 SNEGSKA (reference sequence). CDR3 sequence (DNA): TGCAGTGCTAGAGATAGTTTTCGGGACAGCCGACTCTGGGGCAATCAGCCCCAGCATTTT. Residues: CSARDSFRDSRLWGNQPQHF.

This clonotype has a handful of counts. This rearrangement joins TRBV7-9 to TRBJ2-5, with 8 nucleotides matching TRBD2. The CDR3 contains 13 residues. Germline CDR1 is SEHNR and CDR2 is FQNEAQ (reference sequence). V shed 9 bases, J shed 1 base, and the junction held 4 bases outside the gene matches. CDR3 coding DNA: TGTGCCAGTACACTAGCGGCCCAAGAGACCCAGTACTTC. As protein: CASTLAAQETQYF.

This chain links TRBV20-1 with TRBJ2-1; TRBD2 matches 10 bases. The J segment lost 2 bases and the V segment lost 6 bases, leaving 7 bases of the junction unmatched. Germline V lookup: CDR1 DFQATT, CDR2 SNEGSKA (reference sequence). The CDR3 covers 15 residues. As DNA, the CDR3 is TGCAGTGCAAGACGGAGCGGGAGGGCCTACAATGAGCAGTTCTTC. Its translation: CSARRSGRAYNEQFF.

The chain recombines TRBV7-8 with TRBJ2-5; 8 nucleotides agree with TRBD2. Germline V lookup: CDR1 SGHVS, CDR2 FQNEAQ. This CDR3 region has 16 residues. J gave up 5 bases and V 3 bases, and 11 bases lay outside the gene matches. The CDR3 coding sequence is TGTGCCAGCAGCTTTAGCGGGAAGGGCAATTGGGAGACCCAGTACTTC. Translation gives CASSFSGKGNWETQYF.

Turning to this clonotype: This may stem from a read error, because a much larger clone lies one nucleotide away. The DNA is omitted, as the CDR3 cannot be located on it reliably, and the CDR3 follows TCRdb's listing. This sequence joins TRBV2 and TRBJ2-7; the D segment call TRBD1 is taken from the table without a DNA check. Per germline, CDR1 SNHLY and CDR2 FYNNEI. The CDR3 has 16 residues if both end residues are counted. CDR3 amino acids: CASSEVGQGASYERYF.

The chain couples TRBV9 to TRBJ2-7, with 11 bases that match TRBD1. This CDR3 comprises 16 residues. Trimming cost V 4 bases and J 3 bases; bases outside gene matches: 9. Germline loops: CDR1 SGDLS, CDR2 YYNGEE. As DNA, the CDR3 is TGTGCCAGCAGCCCCGGGGGGGGACAGGGGGGCTACGAGCAGTACTTC. Protein sequence: CASSPGGGQGGYEQYF.

The gene calls are TRBV10-2 and TRBJ2-5; tentatively, D is TRBD2 (6 bases). This CDR3 contains 17 residues. Germline V gene sequence: CDR1 WSHSY, CDR2 SAAADI. With 6 bases removed from V and 2 bases from J, the gap between germline ends came to 22 bases. CDR3 loop: CASRARGVLLSQETQYF. As DNA, the CDR3 is TGCGCCAGCAGAGCGCGGGGAGTTCTCCTTTCGCAAGAGACCCAGTACTTC.

This clonotype was seen repeatedly, ten times or more. This chain connects TRBV2 to TRBJ2-5; 10 nucleotides align to TRBD1. CDR1 SNHLY and CDR2 FYNNEI come from the germline V gene. This CDR3 spans 14 amino acids. V shed 7 bases, J shed 5 bases, and the junction held 7 bases outside the gene matches. CDR3 in DNA: TGTGCCAGCAATCGGGACAGGGGAGGCGAGACCCAGTACTTC. Translating gives CASNRDRGGETQYF.

Remarks on this clonotype: This clone may be a read error of a much larger clone one base away. The chain joins TRBV28 to TRBJ2-3, with D possibly matching TRBD2 (5 bases). With 11 bases removed from V and 4 bases from J, the gap between germline ends came to 22 bases. From germline, CDR1 is MDHEN and CDR2 SYDVKM. The CDR3 runs 15 residues. The CDR3 DNA is TGTGCCTCACTCTCCGAGACAAAGAGGGCAGATACGCAGTATTTT. Encoded protein: CASLSETKRADTQYF.

Comments on this clonotype: A much larger clone lies a single base off, so this may be a read error. The CDR3 region has the DNA TGTGCCAGCAGTTTAATCTTTGGGGGCCTAGCCAAAGACATTCAGTACTTC. Its protein is CASSLIFGGLAKDIQYF. The chain joins TRBV27 to TRBJ2-5, with D possibly matching TRBD1 (6 bases). The J call may be in error: the DNA end matches TRBJ2-4 better. Germline V lookup: CDR1 MNHEY, CDR2 SMNVEV (reference sequence). The CDR3 consists of 17 residues.

This clonotype has at least ten counts. J is TRBJ1-1 and V is TRBV24-1; D not certain. The CDR3 loop spans 15 amino acids. In germline, CDR1 is KGHDR, CDR2 SFDVKD. Trimming cost V 5 bases and J 1 base, with 13 bases left between them. As DNA, the CDR3 is TGTGCCACCAGTGTCGGGTCTGCGGGGAACACTGAAGCTTTCTTT. Translating gives CATSVGSAGNTEAFF.

This clonotype was seen repeatedly, ten times or more. The chain carries TRBV30 and TRBJ2-3; D is unclear. Trimming left V 0 bases short and J 6 bases short, with 4 bases between. Germline V gene lookup returns CDR1 GTSNPN and CDR2 SVGIG (reference sequence). This CDR3 spans 11 amino acids. The CDR3 loop reads CAWSVPDTQYF. For the CDR3, the DNA is TGTGCCTGGAGTGTACCTGATACGCAGTATTTT. The entire variable domain, with the rest obtained from reference TRBV30 and TRBJ2-3, is as follows: SQTIHQWPATLVQPVGSPLSLECTVEGTSNPNLYWYRQAAGRGLQLLFYSVGIGQISSEVPQNLSASRPQDRQFILSSKKLLLSDSGFYLCAWSVPDTQYFGPGTRLTVL.

J is TRBJ2-4 and V is TRBV5-1; a weak D match, TRBD2 (6 bases). Trimming removed 0 bases at V and 8 bases at J, with 12 bases between. The CDR3 extends over 14 amino acids. The germline CDR1 and CDR2 sequences are SGHRS and YFSETQ. CDR3 in DNA: TGCGCCAGCAGCTTGGGCGGGGATCCAGACATTCAGTACTTC. Its protein is CASSLGGDPDIQYF.

This clonotype showed up just once. The V gene is TRBV4-1, the J gene TRBJ2-3; TRBD2 aligns across 8 bases. The germline V gene has CDR1 MGHRA and CDR2 YSYEKL. Trimming at V came to 0 bases and at J to 5 bases, leaving 7 bases not matched to a gene. This CDR3 region has 16 residues. The CDR3 bases are TGCGCCAGCAGCCAAGAAACCAGCGGGGGCATAGATACGCAGTATTTT. As protein: CASSQETSGGIDTQYF.

The table lists this clonotype with many counts. This chain connects TRBV11-1 to TRBJ1-5, with D perhaps TRBD1 (6 bases). This CDR3 comprises 17 residues. Trimming shortened V by 3 bases and J by 5 bases, and 20 bases separated the two germline ends. The germline CDR1 and CDR2 sequences are SGHAT and FQDESV (reference sequence). DNA of the CDR3: TGTGCCAGCAGCTTTAGGTCATGGTCGGGGGCGGATCAGCCCCAGCATTTT. Its translation is CASSFRSWSGADQPQHF.

This clonotype was detected many times. This rearrangement joins TRBV7-3 to TRBJ2-1; D ambiguous. Germline assignment: CDR1 SGHTA and CDR2 FQGTGA. This CDR3 is built from 13 residues. The V end lost 2 bases, the J end lost 7 bases, and 9 bases lay between the germline ends. CDR3 residues: CASSLAVPNEQFF. The CDR3 DNA reads TGTGCCAGCAGCTTAGCGGTACCTAATGAGCAGTTCTTC.

The J gene is TRBJ1-6, the V gene TRBV4-1; no definite D call. The V end lost 0 bases, the J end lost 7 bases, and 13 bases lay between the germline ends. This CDR3 spans 16 amino acids. Germline loops: CDR1 MGHRA, CDR2 YSYEKL. The CDR3 spells CASSQDLGRLNSPLHF. In nucleotides, the CDR3 is TGCGCCAGCAGCCAAGATCTCGGCAGATTAAATTCACCCCTCCACTTT.

Ten or more counts support this clonotype. The chain uses TRBV10-2 and TRBJ2-1, with 9 bases that match TRBD2. V was pared by 11 bases and J by 6 bases, with 11 bases of the junction left unmatched. Germline values: CDR1 WSHSY, CDR2 SAAADI. This CDR3 has 14 amino acids. The CDR3 loop is CAAGGLAGFNEQFF. In nucleotides, the CDR3 is TGCGCCGCCGGAGGGCTAGCGGGATTCAATGAGCAGTTCTTC.

In its sample, this clonotype was seen a few times. This chain connects TRBV3-1 to TRBJ2-7; perhaps TRBD1 as D (7 bases). The CDR3 is made up of 16 amino acids. With 6 bases removed from V and 4 bases from J, the gap between germline ends came to 22 bases. Germline CDR1 is LGHDT and CDR2 is YNNKEL (reference sequence). For the CDR3, the DNA is TGTGCCAGCAGTACCGCAAAAGCAGGGGGGTTTTACGAGCAGTACTTC. Translation gives CASSTAKAGGFYEQYF.

This clonotype has a handful of counts. The V gene is TRBV6-2 or TRBV6-3, the J gene TRBJ2-3; TRBD2 matches at 12 bases. Germline trimming cut 5 bases from V and 2 bases from J; bases unmatched to any gene: 8. CDR1 and CDR2 (germline): MNHEY, SVGEGT. The CDR3 has 17 residues. The CDR3 protein is CASSRTTSGSPTDTQYF. The CDR3 coding sequence is TGTGCCAGCAGTCGAACGACTAGCGGGAGCCCCACAGATACGCAGTATTTT.

To note about this clonotype: This may be a read error: a much more frequent sequence differs by one nucleotide. The chain combines TRBV20-1 with TRBJ2-5, with 8 bases that match TRBD2. CDR3 length equals 16 residues. Looked up from germline, CDR1 is DFQATT and CDR2 is SNEGSKA (reference sequence). The trim removed 0 bases at V and 3 bases at J, leaving 9 bases unmatched. The CDR3 is CSARDLIGRVEETQYF. The CDR3 bases are TGCAGTGCTAGAGATTTGATCGGGAGGGTGGAAGAGACCCAGTACTTC.

This clonotype showed up many times. The chain carries TRBV2 and TRBJ2-5; D gene unclear. Germline V lookup: CDR1 SNHLY, CDR2 FYNNEI. The CDR3 loop spans 12 amino acids. The V gene lost 3 bases and the J gene lost 11 bases, with 13 bases spanning the gap. The CDR3: CASSEGRMNQYF. The DNA of the CDR3 is TGTGCCAGCAGTGAGGGCAGGATGAATCAGTACTTC.

In its sample, this clonotype was seen many times. The chain recombines TRBV12-3 or TRBV12-4 with TRBJ2-2; the match to TRBD2 covers 11 bases. V dropped 6 bases and J dropped 2; count of bases not matched to a gene: 2. This CDR3 comprises 15 residues. The CDR3 reads CASRGLAVNTGELFF. The DNA for the CDR3 is TGTGCCAGCAGGGGACTAGCGGTTAACACCGGGGAGCTGTTTTTT.